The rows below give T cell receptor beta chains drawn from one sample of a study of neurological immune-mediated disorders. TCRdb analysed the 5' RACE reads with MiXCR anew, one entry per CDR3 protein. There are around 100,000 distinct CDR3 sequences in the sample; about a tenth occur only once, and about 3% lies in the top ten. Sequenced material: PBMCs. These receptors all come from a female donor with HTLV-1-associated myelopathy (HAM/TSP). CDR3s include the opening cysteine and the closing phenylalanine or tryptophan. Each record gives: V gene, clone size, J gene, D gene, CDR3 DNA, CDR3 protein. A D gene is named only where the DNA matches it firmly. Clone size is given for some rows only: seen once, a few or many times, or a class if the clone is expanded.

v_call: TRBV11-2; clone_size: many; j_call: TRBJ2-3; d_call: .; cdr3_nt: TGTGCCAGCAGCTTAGGAGCTGGGGCCGCCGCAGATACGCAGTATTTT; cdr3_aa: CASSLGAGAAADTQYF
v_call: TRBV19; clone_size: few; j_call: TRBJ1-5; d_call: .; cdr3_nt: TGTGCCAGTAGTCGGAAGGGAACCTATAGCAATCAGCCCCAGCATTTT; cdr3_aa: CASSRKGTYSNQPQHF
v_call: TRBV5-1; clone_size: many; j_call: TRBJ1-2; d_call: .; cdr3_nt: TGCGCCAGCAGCTTGGTCCGGGACGGACGTGGCTACACCTTC; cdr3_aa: CASSLVRDGRGYTF
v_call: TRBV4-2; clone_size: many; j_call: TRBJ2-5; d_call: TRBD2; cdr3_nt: TGTGCCAGCAGCCAAGATCAGCCTAGCGGAGAGACCCAGTACTTC; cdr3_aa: CASSQDQPSGETQYF
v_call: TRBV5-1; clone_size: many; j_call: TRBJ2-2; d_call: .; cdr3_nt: TGCGCCAGCAGCTTGGGGGGCAACGGGGAGCTGTTTTTT; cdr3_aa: CASSLGGNGELFF
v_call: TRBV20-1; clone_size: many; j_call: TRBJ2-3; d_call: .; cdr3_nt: TGCAGTGTTACTGGGACCACAGATACGCAGTATTTT; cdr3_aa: CSVTGTTDTQYF
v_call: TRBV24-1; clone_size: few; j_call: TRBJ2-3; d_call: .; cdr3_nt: TGTGCCACCAGTGACAGAAATCCGGCGGTAAGGTATTTT; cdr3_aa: CATSDRNPAVRYF
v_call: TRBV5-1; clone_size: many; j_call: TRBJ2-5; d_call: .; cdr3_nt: TGCGCCAGCAGCAGGGACGGGACTCAAGAGACCCAGTACTTC; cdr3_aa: CASSRDGTQETQYF
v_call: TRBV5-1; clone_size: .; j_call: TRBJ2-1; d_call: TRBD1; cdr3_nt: TGCGCCAGCAGCGTTGGGACCCCGGGACAGGTCTACAATGAGCAGTTCTTC; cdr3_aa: CASSVGTPGQVYNEQFF
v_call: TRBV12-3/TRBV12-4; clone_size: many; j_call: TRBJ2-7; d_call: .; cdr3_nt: TGTGCCAGCAGTTTAAGGCAGGGTCTTCACGAGCAGTACTTC; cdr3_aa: CASSLRQGLHEQYF
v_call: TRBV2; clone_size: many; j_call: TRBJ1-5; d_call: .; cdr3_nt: TGTGCCAGCACGGAGGTAGTCGGGAACAATCAGCCCCAGCATTTT; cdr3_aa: CASTEVVGNNQPQHF
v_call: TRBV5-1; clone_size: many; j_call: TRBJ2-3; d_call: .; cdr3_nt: TGCGCCAGCAGCTTCGGGACCACAAGCACAGATACGCAGTATTTT; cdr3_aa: CASSFGTTSTDTQYF
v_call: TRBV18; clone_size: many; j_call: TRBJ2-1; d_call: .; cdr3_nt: TGTGCCAGCTCACCCCCCCCACAGGTCTGGTTGAATGAGCAGTTCTTC; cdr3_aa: CASSPPPQVWLNEQFF
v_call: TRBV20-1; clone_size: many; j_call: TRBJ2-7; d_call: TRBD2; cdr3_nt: TGCAGTGCAATAGCGGGGGGATCCTACGAGCAGTACTTC; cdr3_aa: CSAIAGGSYEQYF
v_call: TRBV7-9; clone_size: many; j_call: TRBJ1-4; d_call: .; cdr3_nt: TGTGCCAGCAGCCCCTTACAGGGAACTAATGAAAAACTGTTTTTT; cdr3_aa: CASSPLQGTNEKLFF
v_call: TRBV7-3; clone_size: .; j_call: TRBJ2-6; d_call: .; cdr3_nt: TGTGCCAGCAGCCCCTGGCCTCGGGGAGTGGGGGCCAACGTCCTGACTTTC; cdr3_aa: CASSPWPRGVGANVLTF
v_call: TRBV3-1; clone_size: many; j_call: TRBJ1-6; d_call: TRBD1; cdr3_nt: TGTGCCAGCAGGAAAACTACAGGGGGCAATTCACCCCTCCACTTT; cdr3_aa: CASRKTTGGNSPLHF
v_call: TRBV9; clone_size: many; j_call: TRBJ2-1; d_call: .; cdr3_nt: TGTGCCAGCACCACAGGGAACGATAACAATGAGCAGTTCTTC; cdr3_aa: CASTTGNDNNEQFF
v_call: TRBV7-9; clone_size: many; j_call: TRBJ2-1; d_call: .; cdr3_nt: TGTGCCAGCAGCCTGCGCCAGGATCTTTACAATGAGCAGTTCTTC; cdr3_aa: CASSLRQDLYNEQFF
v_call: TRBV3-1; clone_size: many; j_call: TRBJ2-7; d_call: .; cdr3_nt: TGTGCCAGCAGCCAAGGCTCGACTGGCGCCTACGAGCAGTACTTC; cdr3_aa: CASSQGSTGAYEQYF
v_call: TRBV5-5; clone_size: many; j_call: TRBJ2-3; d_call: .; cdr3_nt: TGTGCCAGCAGCTTGATCCCCGGTCCCACCGAAGATACGCAGTATTTT; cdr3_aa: CASSLIPGPTEDTQYF
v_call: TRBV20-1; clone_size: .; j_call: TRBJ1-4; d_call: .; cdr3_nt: TGCAGTGCGCCGAATCAGGGCGGTGATGAAAAACCGTTTTTT; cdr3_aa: CSAPNQGGDEKPFF
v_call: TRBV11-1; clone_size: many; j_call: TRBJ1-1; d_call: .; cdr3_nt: TGTGCCAGCAGCTCTAGACGAGGACGCTCTGAAGCTTTCTTT; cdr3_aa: CASSSRRGRSEAFF